This T cell receptor beta chain was sequenced in a study of T-cell reconstitution after alpha-beta-depleted transplantation in children. The TCRbeta library was prepared with unique molecular identifiers. One entry per CDR3 protein, called by TCRdb with MiXCR from the PCR reads. The profile shows approximately 630,000 distinct CDR3 sequences, less than 15% of them singletons. Points from the study as a whole: Two months or so post-transplant, alpha-beta T cells reportedly derived from several hundred expanded graft clones. Elevated TCRbeta diversity at day 60 was traced, in some patients, to surviving recipient T cells and thymic progenitors. Newly made T cells mostly supplied T-cell counts and diversity one year after transplant.

Germline lookup yields CDR1 DFQATT and CDR2 SNEGSKA (reference sequence). This CDR3 is 14 amino acids long. V lost 3 bases to trimming and J lost 2 bases, with 14 bases between them. Worth noting for this clonotype: Its antigen remains unknown.

V usage is TRBV20-1 and J usage is TRBJ2-7; D is perhaps TRBD2 (5 bases). The sequencing used PBMCs, collected before TCRalphabeta/CD19-depleted stem cell transplant. The clonotype originates from a girl aged 2 to 10 with congenital amegakaryocytic thrombocytopenia, due to receive a stem cell transplant. The CDR3 here is CSASVGANTYEQYF. The CDR3 nucleotides read TGCAGTGCTAGTGTGGGAGCGAACACCTACGAGCAGTACTTC.